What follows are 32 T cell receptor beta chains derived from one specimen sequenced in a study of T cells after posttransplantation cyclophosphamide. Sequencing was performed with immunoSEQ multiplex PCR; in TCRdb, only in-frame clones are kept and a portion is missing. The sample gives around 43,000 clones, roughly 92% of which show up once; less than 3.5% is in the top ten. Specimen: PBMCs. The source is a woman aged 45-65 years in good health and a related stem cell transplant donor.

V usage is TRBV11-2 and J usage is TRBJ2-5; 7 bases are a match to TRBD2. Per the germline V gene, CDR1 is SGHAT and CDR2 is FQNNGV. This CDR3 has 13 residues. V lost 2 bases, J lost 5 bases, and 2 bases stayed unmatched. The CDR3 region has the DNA TGTGCCAGCAGCTTAATACTAGCGGAGACCCAGTACTTC. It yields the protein CASSLILAETQYF.

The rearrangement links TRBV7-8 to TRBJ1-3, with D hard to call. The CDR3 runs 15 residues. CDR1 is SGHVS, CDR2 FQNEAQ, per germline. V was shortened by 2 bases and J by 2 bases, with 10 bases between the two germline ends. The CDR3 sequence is CASSLSPSPGNTIYF. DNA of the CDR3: TGTGCCAGCAGCTTATCCCCAAGCCCTGGAAACACCATATATTTT.

CDR3 protein: CASLSEIMTGEAFF. The CDR3 nucleotides read TGTGCCAGCCTTTCAGAGATTATGACAGGTGAAGCTTTCTTT. This sequence joins TRBV28 and TRBJ1-1, with D perhaps TRBD1 (6 bases). The length of the CDR3 is 14 residues. The germline CDR1 and CDR2 sequences are MDHEN and SYDVKM. Trimming cost V 8 bases and J 7 bases, with 20 bases left between them.

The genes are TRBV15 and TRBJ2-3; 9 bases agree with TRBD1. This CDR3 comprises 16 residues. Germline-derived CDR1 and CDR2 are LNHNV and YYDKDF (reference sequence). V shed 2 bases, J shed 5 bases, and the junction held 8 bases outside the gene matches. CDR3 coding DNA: TGTGCCACCAGCAGATCCAAGGGACAGGGCGGAGATACGCAGTATTTT. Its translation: CATSRSKGQGGDTQYF.

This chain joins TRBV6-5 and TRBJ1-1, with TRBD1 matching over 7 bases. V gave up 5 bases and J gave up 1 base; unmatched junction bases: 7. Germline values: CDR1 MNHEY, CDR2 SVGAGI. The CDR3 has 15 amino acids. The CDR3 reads CASSRPGTANTEAFF. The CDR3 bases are TGTGCCAGCAGTAGACCCGGGACAGCGAACACTGAAGCTTTCTTT.

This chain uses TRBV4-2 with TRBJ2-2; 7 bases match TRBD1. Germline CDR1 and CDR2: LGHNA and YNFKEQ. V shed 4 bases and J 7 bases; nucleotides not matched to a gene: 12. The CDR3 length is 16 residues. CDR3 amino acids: CASSPTGASLGGELFF. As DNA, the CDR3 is TGTGCCAGCAGCCCCACAGGGGCTAGCCTCGGCGGGGAGCTGTTTTTT.

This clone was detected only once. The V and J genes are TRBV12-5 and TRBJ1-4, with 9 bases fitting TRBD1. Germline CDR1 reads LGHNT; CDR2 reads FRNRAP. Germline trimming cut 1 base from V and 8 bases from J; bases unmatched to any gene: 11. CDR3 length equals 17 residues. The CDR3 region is CASGLDPSTGGREKLFF. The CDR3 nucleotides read TGTGCTAGTGGTTTGGACCCTTCAACAGGGGGCAGGGAAAAACTGTTTTTT.

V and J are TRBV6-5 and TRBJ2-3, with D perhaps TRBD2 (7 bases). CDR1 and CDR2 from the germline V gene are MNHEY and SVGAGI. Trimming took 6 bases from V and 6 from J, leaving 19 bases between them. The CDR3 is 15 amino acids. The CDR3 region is CASSPVGGLVDTQYF. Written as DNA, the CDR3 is TGTGCCAGCAGCCCGGTCGGGGGGCTCGTGGATACGCAGTATTTT.

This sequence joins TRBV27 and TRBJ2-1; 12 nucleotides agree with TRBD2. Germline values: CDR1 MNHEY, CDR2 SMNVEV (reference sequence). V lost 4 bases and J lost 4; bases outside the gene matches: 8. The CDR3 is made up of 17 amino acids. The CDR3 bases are TGTGCCAGCAGTTCCAAGACTAGCGGGGGTGGTTACAATGAGCAGTTCTTC. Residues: CASSSKTSGGGYNEQFF.

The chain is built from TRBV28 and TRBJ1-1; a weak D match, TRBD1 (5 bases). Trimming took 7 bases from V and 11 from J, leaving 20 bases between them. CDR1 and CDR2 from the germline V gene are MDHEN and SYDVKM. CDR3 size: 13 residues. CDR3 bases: TGTGCCAGCACCCCCCCCGGAGGGGATGCGGCTTTCTTT. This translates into CASTPPGGDAAFF.

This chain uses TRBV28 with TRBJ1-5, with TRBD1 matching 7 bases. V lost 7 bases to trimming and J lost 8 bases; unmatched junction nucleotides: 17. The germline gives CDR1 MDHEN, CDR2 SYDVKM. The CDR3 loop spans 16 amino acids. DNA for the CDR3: TGTGCCAGCATCCAGGGGGTGCTCGGGACTGGAAAGCCCCAGCATTTT. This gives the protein CASIQGVLGTGKPQHF.

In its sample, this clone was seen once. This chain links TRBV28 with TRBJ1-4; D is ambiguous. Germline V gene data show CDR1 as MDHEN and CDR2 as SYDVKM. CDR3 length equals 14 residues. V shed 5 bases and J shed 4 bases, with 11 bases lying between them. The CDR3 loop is CASSPGRDNEKLFF. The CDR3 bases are TGTGCCAGCAGTCCGGGCCGGGATAATGAAAAACTGTTTTTT.

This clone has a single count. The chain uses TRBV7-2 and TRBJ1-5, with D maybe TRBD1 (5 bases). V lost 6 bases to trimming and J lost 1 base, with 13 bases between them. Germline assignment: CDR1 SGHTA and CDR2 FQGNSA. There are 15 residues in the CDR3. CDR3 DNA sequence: TGTGCCAGCAGTTTACAGGCTAGCAGCAATCAGCCCCAGCATTTT. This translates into CASSLQASSNQPQHF.

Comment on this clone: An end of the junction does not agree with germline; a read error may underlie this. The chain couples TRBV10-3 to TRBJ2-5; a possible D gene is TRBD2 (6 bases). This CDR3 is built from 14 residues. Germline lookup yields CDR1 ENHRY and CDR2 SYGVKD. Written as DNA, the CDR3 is TGTGCCATCAGTGAGAGAAGCGGGCTAGAGGCCCAGTACTTC. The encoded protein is CAISERSGLEAQYF.

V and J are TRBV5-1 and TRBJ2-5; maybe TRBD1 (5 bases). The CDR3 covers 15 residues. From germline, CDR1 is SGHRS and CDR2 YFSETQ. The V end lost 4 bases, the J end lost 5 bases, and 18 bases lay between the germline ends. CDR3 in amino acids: CASSPWGRNGETQYF. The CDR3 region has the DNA TGCGCCAGCAGCCCATGGGGCCGAAACGGGGAGACCCAGTACTTC.

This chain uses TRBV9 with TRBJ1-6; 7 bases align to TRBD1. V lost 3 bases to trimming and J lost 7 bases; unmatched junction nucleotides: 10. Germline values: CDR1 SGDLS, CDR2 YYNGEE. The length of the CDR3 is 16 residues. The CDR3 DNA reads TGTGCCAGCAGCGCCAGACAGGGTAGGGACAATTCACCCCTCCACTTT. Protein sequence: CASSARQGRDNSPLHF. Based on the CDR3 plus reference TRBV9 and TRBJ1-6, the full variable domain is DSGVTQTPKHLITATGQRVTLRCSPRSGDLSVYWYQQSLDQGLQFLIQYYNGEERAKGNILERFSAQQFPDLHSELNLSSLELGDSALYFCASSARQGRDNSPLHFGNGTRLTVT.

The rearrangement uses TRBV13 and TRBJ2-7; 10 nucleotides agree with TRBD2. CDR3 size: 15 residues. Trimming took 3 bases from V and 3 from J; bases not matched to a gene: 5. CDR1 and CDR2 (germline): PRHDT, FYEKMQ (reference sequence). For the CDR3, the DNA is TGTGCCAGCAGCTTCGGCCTAGCGGGAGACTACGAGCAGTACTTC. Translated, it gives CASSFGLAGDYEQYF.

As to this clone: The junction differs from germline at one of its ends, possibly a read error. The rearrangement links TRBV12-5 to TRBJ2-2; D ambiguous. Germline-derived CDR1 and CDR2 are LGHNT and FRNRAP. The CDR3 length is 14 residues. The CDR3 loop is CAGGPRANTGELFF. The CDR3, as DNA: TGTGCTGGTGGTCCCCGTGCGAACACCGGGGAGCTGTTTTTT.

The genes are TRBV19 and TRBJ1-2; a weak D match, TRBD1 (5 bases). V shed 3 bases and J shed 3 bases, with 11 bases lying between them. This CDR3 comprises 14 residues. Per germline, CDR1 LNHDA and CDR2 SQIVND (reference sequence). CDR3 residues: CASSMGPNYYGYTF. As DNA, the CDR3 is TGTGCCAGTAGTATGGGGCCGAACTACTATGGCTACACCTTC.

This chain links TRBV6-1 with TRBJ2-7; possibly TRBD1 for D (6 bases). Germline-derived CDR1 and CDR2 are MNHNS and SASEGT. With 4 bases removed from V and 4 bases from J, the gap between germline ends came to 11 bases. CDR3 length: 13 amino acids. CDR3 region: CASSATGNYEQYF. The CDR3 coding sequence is TGTGCCAGCAGTGCGACAGGAAATTACGAGCAGTACTTC.

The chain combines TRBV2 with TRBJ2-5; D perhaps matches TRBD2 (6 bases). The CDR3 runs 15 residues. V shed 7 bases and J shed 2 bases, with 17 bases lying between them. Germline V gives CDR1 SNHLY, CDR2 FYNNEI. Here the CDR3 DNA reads TGTGCCAGCATGCGGGACGGACCTAGTCAAGAGACCCAGTACTTC. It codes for CASMRDGPSQETQYF.

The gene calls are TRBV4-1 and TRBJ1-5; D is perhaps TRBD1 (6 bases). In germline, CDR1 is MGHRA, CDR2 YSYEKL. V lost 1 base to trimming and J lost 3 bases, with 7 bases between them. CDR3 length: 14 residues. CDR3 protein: CASSQGTDNQPQHF. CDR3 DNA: TGCGCCAGCAGCCAAGGGACAGACAATCAGCCCCAGCATTTT.

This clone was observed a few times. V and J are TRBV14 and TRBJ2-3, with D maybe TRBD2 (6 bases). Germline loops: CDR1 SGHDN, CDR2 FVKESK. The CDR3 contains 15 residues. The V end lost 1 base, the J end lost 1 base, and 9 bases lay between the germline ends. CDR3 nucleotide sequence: TGTGCCAGCAGCCAAGCCCAGCGGGGCACAGATACGCAGTATTTT. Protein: CASSQAQRGTDTQYF.

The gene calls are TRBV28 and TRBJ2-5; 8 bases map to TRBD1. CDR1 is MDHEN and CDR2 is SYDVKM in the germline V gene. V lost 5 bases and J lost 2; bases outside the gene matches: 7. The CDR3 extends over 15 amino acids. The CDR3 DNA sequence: TGTGCCAGCAGTCCCGGGACAGGTGCGCAAGAGACCCAGTACTTC. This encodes CASSPGTGAQETQYF.

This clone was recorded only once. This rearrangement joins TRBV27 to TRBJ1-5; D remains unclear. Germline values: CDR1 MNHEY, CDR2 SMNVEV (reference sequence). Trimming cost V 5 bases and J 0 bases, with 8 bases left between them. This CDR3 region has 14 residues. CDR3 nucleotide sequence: TGTGCCAGCAGTCCGTCCTATAGCAATCAGCCCCAGCATTTT. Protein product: CASSPSYSNQPQHF.

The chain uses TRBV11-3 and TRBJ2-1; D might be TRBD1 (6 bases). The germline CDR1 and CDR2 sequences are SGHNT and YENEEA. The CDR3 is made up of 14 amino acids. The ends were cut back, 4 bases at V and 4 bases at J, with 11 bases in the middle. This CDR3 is CASSSRQEYNEQFF. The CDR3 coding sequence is TGTGCCAGCAGCTCCAGACAGGAGTACAATGAGCAGTTCTTC.

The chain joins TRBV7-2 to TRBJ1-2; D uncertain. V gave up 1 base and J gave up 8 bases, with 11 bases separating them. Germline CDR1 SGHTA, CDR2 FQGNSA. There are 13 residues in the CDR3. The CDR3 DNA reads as TGTGCCAGCAGCTTAGGCCCCCCCGGGGGCTACACCTTC. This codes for CASSLGPPGGYTF.

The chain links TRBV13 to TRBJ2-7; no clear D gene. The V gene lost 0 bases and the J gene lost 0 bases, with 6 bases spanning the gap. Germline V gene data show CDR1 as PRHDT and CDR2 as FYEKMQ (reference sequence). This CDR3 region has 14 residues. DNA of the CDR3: TGTGCCAGCAGCTTAGGTTCAAACTCCTACGAGCAGTACTTC. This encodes CASSLGSNSYEQYF.

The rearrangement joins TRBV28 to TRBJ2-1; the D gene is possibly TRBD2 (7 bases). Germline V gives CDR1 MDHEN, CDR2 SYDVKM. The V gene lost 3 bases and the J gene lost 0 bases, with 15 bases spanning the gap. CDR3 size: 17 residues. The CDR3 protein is CASSFFRGGGSYNEQFF. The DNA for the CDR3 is TGTGCCAGCAGTTTTTTTAGGGGGGGCGGCTCCTACAATGAGCAGTTCTTC. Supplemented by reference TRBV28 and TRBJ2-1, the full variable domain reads DVKVTQSSRYLVKRTGEKVFLECVQDMDHENMFWYRQDPGLGLRLIYFSYDVKMKEKGDIPEGYSVSREKKERFSLILESASTNQTSMYLCASSFFRGGGSYNEQFFGPGTRLTVL.

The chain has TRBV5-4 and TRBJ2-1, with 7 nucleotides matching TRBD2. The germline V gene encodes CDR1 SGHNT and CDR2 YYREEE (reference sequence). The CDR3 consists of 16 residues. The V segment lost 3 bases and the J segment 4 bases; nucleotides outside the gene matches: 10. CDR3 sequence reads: CASSSGLPTQYNEQFF. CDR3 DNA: TGTGCCAGCAGCTCGGGACTACCGACTCAATACAATGAGCAGTTCTTC.

CDR3 sequence (DNA): TGTGCCAGCAGTGAAGGTAACGCCAGGGGCTTATTCTATGGCTACACCTTC. It yields the protein CASSEGNARGLFYGYTF. The chain has TRBV6-1 and TRBJ1-2, with D perhaps TRBD1 (6 bases). This CDR3 spans 17 amino acids. Germline loops: CDR1 MNHNS, CDR2 SASEGT. Trimming took 1 base from V and 4 from J, leaving 19 bases between them.

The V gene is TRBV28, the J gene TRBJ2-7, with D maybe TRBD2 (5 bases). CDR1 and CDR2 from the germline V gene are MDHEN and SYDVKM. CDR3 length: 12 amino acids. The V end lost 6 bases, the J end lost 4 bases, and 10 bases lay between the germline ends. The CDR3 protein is CASSPPGYEQYF. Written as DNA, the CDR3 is TGTGCCAGCAGCCCTCCGGGGTACGAGCAGTACTTC.